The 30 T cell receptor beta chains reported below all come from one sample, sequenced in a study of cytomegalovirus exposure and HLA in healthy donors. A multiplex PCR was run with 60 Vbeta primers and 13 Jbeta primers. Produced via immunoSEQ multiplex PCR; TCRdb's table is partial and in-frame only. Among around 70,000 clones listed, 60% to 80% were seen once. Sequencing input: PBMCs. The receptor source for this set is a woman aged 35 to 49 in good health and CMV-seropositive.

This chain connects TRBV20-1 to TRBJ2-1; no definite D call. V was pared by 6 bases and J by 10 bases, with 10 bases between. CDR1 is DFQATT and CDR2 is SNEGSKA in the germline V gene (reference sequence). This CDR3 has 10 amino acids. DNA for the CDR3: TGCAGTGCGTCCATAGAAGAGCAGTTCTTC. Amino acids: CSASIEEQFF.

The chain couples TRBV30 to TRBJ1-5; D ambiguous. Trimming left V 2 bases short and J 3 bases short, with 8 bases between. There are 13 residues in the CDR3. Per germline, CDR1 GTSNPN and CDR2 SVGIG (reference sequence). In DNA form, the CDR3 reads TGTGCCTGGAGTAGAGGGCACAATCAGCCCCAGCATTTT. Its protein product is CAWSRGHNQPQHF.

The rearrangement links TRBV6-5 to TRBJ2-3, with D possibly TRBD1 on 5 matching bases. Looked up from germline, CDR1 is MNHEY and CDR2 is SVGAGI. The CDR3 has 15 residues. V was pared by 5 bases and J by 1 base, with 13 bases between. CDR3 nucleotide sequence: TGTGCCAGCAGTCCAACCCAGGGTGGCACAGATACGCAGTATTTT. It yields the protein CASSPTQGGTDTQYF.

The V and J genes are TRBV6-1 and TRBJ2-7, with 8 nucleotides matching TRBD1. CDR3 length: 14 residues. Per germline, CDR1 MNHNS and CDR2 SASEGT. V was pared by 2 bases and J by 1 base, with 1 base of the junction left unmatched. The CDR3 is CASSEWDRSYEQYF. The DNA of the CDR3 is TGTGCCAGCAGTGAATGGGACAGGTCCTACGAGCAGTACTTC.

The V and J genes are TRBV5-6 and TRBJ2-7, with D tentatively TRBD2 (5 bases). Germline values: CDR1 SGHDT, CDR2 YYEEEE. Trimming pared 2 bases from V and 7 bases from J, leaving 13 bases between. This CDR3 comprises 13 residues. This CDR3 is CASSFLALGEQYF. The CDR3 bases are TGTGCCAGCAGCTTCCTAGCCTTAGGGGAGCAGTACTTC.

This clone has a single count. CDR3 DNA: TGTGCCAGCCACCTTAGACGACAGGTAGGAGACTACGAGCAGTACTTC. Translation gives CASHLRRQVGDYEQYF. V is TRBV25-1 and J is TRBJ2-7; tentatively, D is TRBD1 (6 bases). CDR1 is MGHDK and CDR2 is SYGVNS in the germline V gene. This CDR3 is 16 amino acids long. V lost 8 bases and J 3 bases, leaving 23 bases between the germline ends.

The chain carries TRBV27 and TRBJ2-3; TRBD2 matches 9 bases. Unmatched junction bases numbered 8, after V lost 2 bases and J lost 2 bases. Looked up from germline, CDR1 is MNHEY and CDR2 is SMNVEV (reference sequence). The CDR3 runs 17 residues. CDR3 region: CASSLPRLADHTDTQYF. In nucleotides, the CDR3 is TGTGCCAGCAGTTTACCCCGACTAGCGGATCACACAGATACGCAGTATTTT.

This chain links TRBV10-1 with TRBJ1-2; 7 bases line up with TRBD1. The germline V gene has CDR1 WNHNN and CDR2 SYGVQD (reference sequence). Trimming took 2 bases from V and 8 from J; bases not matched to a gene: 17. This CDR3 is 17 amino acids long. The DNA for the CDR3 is TGCGCCAGCAGTGAGAGTATCCTACCGACAGGGCTCCACGGCTACACCTTC. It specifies CASSESILPTGLHGYTF.

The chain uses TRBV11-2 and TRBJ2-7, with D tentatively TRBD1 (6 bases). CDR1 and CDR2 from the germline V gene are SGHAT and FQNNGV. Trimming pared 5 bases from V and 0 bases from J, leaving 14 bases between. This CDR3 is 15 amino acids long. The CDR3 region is CASSRPEGDSYEQYF. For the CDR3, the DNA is TGTGCCAGCAGCCGACCCGAGGGGGACTCCTACGAGCAGTACTTC.

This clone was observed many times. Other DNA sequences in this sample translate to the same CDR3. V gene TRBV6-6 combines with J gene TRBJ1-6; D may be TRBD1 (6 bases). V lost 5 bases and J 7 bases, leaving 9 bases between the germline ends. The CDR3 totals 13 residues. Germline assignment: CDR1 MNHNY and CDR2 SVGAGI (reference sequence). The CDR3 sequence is CASSPTGNSPLHF. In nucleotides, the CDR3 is TGTGCCAGCAGTCCAACAGGGAATTCACCCCTCCACTTT.

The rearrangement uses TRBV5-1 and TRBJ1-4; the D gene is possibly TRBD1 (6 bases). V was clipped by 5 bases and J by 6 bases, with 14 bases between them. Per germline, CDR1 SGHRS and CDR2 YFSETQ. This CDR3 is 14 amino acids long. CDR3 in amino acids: CASRSGRQDEKLFF. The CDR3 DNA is TGCGCCAGCAGATCCGGCAGACAGGATGAAAAACTGTTTTTT. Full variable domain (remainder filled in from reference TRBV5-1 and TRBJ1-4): KAGVTQTPRYLIKTRGQQVTLSCSPISGHRSVSWYQQTPGQGLQFLFEYFSETQRNKGNFPGRFSGRQFSNSRSEMNVSTLELGDSALYLCASRSGRQDEKLFFGSGTQLSVL.

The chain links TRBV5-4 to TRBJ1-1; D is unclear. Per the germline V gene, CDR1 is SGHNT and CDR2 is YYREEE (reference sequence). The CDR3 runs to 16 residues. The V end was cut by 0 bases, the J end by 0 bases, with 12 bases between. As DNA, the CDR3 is TGTGCCAGCAGCTTGGGGCAGGCACTTATGAACACTGAAGCTTTCTTT. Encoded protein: CASSLGQALMNTEAFF.

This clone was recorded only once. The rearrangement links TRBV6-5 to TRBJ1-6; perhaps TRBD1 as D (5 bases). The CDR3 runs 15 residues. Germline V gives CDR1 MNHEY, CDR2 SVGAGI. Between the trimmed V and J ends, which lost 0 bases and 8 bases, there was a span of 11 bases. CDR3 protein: CASSYSGVWDSPLHF. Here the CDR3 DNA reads TGTGCCAGCAGTTACTCAGGGGTTTGGGATTCACCCCTCCACTTT.

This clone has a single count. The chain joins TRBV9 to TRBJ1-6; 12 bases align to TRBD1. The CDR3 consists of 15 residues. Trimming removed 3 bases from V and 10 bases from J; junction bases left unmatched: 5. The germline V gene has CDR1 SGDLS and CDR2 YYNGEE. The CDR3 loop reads CASSAGDRGRSPLHF. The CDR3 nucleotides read TGTGCCAGCAGCGCAGGGGACAGGGGGCGCTCACCCCTCCACTTT.

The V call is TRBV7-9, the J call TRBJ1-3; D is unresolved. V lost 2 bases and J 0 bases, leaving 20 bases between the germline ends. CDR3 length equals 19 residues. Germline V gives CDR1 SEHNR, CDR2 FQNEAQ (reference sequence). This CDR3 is CASSLTFESRLFSGNTIYF. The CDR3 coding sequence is TGTGCCAGCAGCTTAACCTTTGAGTCCAGGCTTTTCTCTGGAAACACCATATATTTT.

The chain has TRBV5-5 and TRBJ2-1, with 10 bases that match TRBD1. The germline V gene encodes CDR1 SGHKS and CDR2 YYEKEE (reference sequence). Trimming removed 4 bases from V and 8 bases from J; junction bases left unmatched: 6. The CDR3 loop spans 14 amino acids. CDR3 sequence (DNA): TGTGCCAGCAGCCGGACAGGGGGAGTCCATGAGCAGTTCTTC. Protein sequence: CASSRTGGVHEQFF. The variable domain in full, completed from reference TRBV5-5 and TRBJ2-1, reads DAGVTQSPTHLIKTRGQQVTLRCSPISGHKSVSWYQQVLGQGPQFIFQYYEKEERGRGNFPDRFSARQFPNYSSELNVNALLLGDSALYLCASSRTGGVHEQFFGPGTRLTVL.

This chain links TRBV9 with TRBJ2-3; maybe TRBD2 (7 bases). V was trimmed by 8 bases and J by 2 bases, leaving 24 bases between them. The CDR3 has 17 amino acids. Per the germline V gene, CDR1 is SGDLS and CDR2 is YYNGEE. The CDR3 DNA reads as TGTGCCAGTTCACGTCGGGGGGCAGCTAGCATCACAGATACGCAGTATTTT. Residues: CASSRRGAASITDTQYF.

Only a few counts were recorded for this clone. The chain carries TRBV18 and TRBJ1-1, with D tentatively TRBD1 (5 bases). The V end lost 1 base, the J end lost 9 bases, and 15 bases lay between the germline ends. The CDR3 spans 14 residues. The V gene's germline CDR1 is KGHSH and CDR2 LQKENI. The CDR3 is CASSPLGAPEQAFF. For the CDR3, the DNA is TGTGCCAGCTCACCACTTGGGGCCCCGGAACAAGCTTTCTTT.

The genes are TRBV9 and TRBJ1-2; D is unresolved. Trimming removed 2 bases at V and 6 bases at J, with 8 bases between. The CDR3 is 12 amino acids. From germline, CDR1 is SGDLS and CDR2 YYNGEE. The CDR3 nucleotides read TGTGCCAGCAGCGTCCCCACAGATGGCTACACCTTC. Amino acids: CASSVPTDGYTF.

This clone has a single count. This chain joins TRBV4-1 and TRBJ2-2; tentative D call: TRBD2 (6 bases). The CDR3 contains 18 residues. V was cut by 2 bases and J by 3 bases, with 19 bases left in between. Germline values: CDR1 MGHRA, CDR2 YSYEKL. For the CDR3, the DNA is TGCGCCAGCAGCCAAACACCTAGCGCCGGCGGGGACACCGGGGAGCTGTTTTTT. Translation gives CASSQTPSAGGDTGELFF.

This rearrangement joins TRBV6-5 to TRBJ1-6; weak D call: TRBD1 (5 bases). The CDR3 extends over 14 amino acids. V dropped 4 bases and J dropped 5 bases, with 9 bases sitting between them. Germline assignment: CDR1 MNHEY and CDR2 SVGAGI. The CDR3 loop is CASSFIQDNSPLHF. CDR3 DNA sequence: TGTGCCAGCAGTTTCATACAGGATAATTCACCCCTCCACTTT.

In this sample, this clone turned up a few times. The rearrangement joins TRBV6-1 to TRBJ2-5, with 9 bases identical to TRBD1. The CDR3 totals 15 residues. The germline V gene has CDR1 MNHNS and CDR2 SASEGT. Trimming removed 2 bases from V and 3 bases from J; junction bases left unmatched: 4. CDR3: CASSELTGGEETQYF. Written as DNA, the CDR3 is TGTGCCAGCAGTGAACTGACAGGGGGTGAAGAGACCCAGTACTTC.

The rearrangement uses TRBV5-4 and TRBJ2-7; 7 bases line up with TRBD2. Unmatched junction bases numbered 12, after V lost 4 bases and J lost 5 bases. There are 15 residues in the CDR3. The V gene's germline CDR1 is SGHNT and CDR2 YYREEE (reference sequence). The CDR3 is CASSPGTSAGNEQYF. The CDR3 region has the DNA TGTGCCAGCAGCCCTGGCACTAGCGCCGGCAACGAGCAGTACTTC.

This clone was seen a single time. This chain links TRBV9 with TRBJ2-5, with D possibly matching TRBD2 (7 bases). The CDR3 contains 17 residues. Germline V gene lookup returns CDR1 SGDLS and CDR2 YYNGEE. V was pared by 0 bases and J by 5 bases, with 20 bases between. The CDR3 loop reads CASSVARGGGLGETQYF. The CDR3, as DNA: TGTGCCAGCAGCGTAGCTAGGGGCGGGGGCCTCGGGGAGACCCAGTACTTC.

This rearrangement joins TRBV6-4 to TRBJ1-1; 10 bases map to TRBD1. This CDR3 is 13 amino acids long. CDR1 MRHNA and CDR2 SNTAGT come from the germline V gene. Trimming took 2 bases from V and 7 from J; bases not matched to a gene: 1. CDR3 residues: CASSDGDRGEAFF. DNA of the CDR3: TGTGCCAGCAGTGACGGGGACAGGGGTGAAGCTTTCTTT.

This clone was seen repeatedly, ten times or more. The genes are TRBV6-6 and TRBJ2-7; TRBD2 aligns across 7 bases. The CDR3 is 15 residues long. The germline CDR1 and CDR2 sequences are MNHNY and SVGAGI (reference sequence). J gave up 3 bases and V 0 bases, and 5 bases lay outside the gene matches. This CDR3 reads CASSYSRGGGYEQYF. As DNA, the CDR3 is TGTGCCAGCAGTTACTCGCGCGGGGGAGGCTACGAGCAGTACTTC.

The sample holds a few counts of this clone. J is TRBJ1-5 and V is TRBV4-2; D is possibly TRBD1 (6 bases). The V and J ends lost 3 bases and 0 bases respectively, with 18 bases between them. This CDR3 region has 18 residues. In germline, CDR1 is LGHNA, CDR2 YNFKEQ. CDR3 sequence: CASSQDIPGHHSNQPQHF. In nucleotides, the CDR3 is TGTGCCAGCAGCCAGGATATACCGGGACACCATAGCAATCAGCCCCAGCATTTT.

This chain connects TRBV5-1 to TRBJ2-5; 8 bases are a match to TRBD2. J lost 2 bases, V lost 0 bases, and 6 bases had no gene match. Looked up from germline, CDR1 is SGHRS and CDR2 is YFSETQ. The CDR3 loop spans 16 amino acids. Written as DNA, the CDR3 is TGCGCCAGCAGCTTGGGGGGACTAGATGCACAAGAGACCCAGTACTTC. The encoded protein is CASSLGGLDAQETQYF.

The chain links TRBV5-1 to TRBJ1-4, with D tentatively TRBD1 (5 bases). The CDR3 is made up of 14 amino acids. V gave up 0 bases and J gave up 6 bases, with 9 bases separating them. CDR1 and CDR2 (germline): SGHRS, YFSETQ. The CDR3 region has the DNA TGCGCCAGCAGCTTGGCCGGGGGGGATGAAAAACTGTTTTTT. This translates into CASSLAGGDEKLFF.

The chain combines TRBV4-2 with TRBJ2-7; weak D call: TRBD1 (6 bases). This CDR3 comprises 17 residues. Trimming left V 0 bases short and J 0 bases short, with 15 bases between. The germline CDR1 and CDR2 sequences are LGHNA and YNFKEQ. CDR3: CASSQERGLAFSYEQYF. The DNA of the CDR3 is TGTGCCAGCAGCCAAGAAAGGGGGTTGGCCTTCTCCTACGAGCAGTACTTC.